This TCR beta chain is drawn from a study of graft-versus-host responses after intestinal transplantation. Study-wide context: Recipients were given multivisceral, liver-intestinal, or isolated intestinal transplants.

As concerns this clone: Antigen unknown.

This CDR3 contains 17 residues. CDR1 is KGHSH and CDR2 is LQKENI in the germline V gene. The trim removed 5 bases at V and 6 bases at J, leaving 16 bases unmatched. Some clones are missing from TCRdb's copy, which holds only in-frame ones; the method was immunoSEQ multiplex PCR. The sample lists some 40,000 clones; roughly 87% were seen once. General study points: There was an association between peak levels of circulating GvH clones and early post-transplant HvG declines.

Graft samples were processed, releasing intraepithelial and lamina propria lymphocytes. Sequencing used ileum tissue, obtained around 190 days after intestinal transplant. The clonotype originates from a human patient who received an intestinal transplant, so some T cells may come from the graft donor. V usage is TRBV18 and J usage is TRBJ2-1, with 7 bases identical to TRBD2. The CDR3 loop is CASSKPGGEGLINEQFF. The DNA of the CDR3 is TGTGCCAGCTCAAAGCCTGGGGGGGAGGGCCTCATCAATGAGCAGTTCTTC.